These 18 T cell receptor beta chains were all obtained from the same sample, sequenced in a study of breast tumors, draining lymph nodes, adjacent tissues. Axillary draining lymph nodes of breast cancer patients supplied the node samples. TCRdb processed the multiplex PCR reads anew with MiXCR; each CDR3 protein has one entry. The table lists around 140,000 distinct CDR3 sequences, 20% to 25% of them singletons. Source material: axillary lymph node tissue. Receptor source: a female donor with breast cancer. Some clones in this sample may be carry-over from other donors' samples.

Regarding this clonotype: A much bigger clone sits one base away, suggesting this may be a read error. The chain couples TRBV19 to TRBJ2-5; no definite D call. Germline V gives CDR1 LNHDA, CDR2 SQIVND (reference sequence). The CDR3 contains 14 residues. The CDR3 nucleotides are TGTGCCGGTAGTATTTATGGTGATCAAGAGACCCAGTACTTC. This gives the protein CAGSIYGDQETQYF.

The rearrangement joins TRBV2 to TRBJ2-3; D might be TRBD2 (6 bases). Trimming shortened V by 3 bases and J by 1 base, and 11 bases separated the two germline ends. Germline CDR1 is SNHLY and CDR2 is FYNNEI. This CDR3 spans 15 amino acids. The chain's CDR3 is CASSEGGAGTDTQYF. DNA of the CDR3: TGTGCCAGCAGTGAGGGGGGAGCGGGCACAGATACGCAGTATTTT.

Concerning this clonotype itself: A much larger clone differs by one base, so this may be a read error. The CDR3 region is CASSTRESSYNSPLHF. The CDR3 region has the DNA TGTGCCAGTAGTACCCGGGAGAGCTCCTATAATTCACCCCTCCACTTT. The rearrangement links TRBV19 to TRBJ1-6; D gene uncertain. The germline V gene encodes CDR1 LNHDA and CDR2 SQIVND (reference sequence). The V end lost 4 bases, the J end lost 0 bases, and 10 bases lay between the germline ends. This CDR3 is 16 amino acids long.

This clonotype was found many times. The chain couples TRBV12-3 or TRBV12-4 to TRBJ2-7; the D gene is possibly TRBD1 (6 bases). The V end was cut by 6 bases, the J end by 5 bases, with 11 bases between. The length of the CDR3 is 12 residues. The CDR3: CASSLTGNEQYF. The CDR3 coding sequence is TGTGCCAGCAGCCTGACAGGAAACGAGCAGTACTTC.

Ten or more counts support this clonotype. The chain has TRBV14 and TRBJ2-3, with D perhaps TRBD2 (6 bases). The CDR3 spans 16 residues. CDR1 is SGHDN and CDR2 is FVKESK in the germline V gene. V lost 1 base and J lost 7, with 18 bases in between. The CDR3 reads CASSQVGAGREYTQYF. The CDR3 coding sequence is TGTGCCAGCAGCCAAGTGGGTGCGGGACGGGAGTATACGCAGTATTTT.

J is TRBJ1-5 and V is TRBV7-2, with 7 bases that match TRBD1. This CDR3 is built from 14 residues. V dropped 2 bases and J dropped 6; count of bases not matched to a gene: 4. Germline CDR1 is SGHTA and CDR2 is FQGNSA. The chain's CDR3 is CASSLSRGGQPQHF. The CDR3 DNA is TGTGCCAGCAGCTTATCCAGGGGGGGTCAGCCCCAGCATTTT.

This clonotype was seen many times. The junction shows a germline mismatch at one end, possibly a read error. This rearrangement joins TRBV7-8 to TRBJ2-7; D is perhaps TRBD1 (7 bases). In germline, CDR1 is SGHVS, CDR2 FQNEAQ. CDR3 length: 12 residues. The CDR3 here is CASSLARQGKYF. DNA of the CDR3: TGTGCCAGCAGCCTAGCGAGACAGGGAAAGTACTTC.

This clonotype occurred a few times. This sequence joins TRBV14 and TRBJ2-2, with D uncertain. Germline assignment: CDR1 SGHDN and CDR2 FVKESK. The CDR3 contains 15 residues. V dropped 5 bases and J dropped 2 bases, with 12 bases sitting between them. CDR3 sequence: CASSFTQGNTGELFF. DNA for the CDR3: TGTGCCAGCAGCTTCACTCAAGGCAACACCGGGGAGCTGTTTTTT.

V and J are TRBV19 and TRBJ2-1, with TRBD2 identical over 13 bases. J was trimmed by 6 bases and V by 7 bases; bases with no gene match: 12. The germline CDR1 and CDR2 sequences are LNHDA and SQIVND (reference sequence). The CDR3 totals 17 residues. The CDR3 DNA sequence: TGTGCCAGTAACGTCCCTCGGACTAGCGGGAGAACCAATGAGCAGTTCTTC. It encodes CASNVPRTSGRTNEQFF.

Worth noting for this clonotype: Being one base from a much bigger clone, this may be a read error. Because it lacks the conserved phenylalanine or tryptophan at the end, this CDR3 is likely a read error. The J gene is TRBJ2-1, the V gene TRBV30; D remains ambiguous. Trimming took 2 bases from V and 7 from J, leaving 12 bases between them. Germline loops: CDR1 GTSNPN, CDR2 SVGIG (reference sequence). The CDR3 consists of 13 residues. The CDR3 region is CAWSRRSGNEQFL. CDR3 bases: TGTGCCTGGAGTCGTAGGAGTGGGAATGAGCAGTTCCTC.

As regards this clonotype: Just one base apart from a much larger clone, this may be a read error. The conserved phenylalanine or tryptophan is not found at the CDR3 terminus, so this likely reflects a read error. In DNA, the CDR3 is TGTGCCAGCAGGAAACAAGCGGATGGGGCCAACGTCCTGACTCTC. Translating it yields CASRKQADGANVLTL. This sequence joins TRBV7-2 and TRBJ2-6; D possibly corresponds to TRBD2 (5 bases). The CDR3 length is 15 residues. The V gene lost 6 bases and the J gene lost 3 bases, with 12 bases spanning the gap. Per germline, CDR1 SGHTA and CDR2 FQGNSA.

This clonotype has ten or more counts. CDR3 region: CASSLGASNQPQHF. The CDR3 bases are TGTGCCAGCAGTTTGGGGGCAAGCAATCAGCCCCAGCATTTT. The chain uses TRBV12-3 or TRBV12-4 and TRBJ1-5, with a possible D match to TRBD1 (6 bases). The V and J ends lost 3 bases and 1 base respectively, with 7 bases between them. This CDR3 has 14 residues.

A word on this clonotype: A much larger clonotype is one base distant, so this may be a read error. Because the CDR3 is missing its conserved closing phenylalanine or tryptophan, this is likely a read error. This chain uses TRBV15 with TRBJ2-2; 8 bases map to TRBD2. The trim removed 6 bases at V and 9 bases at J, leaving 9 bases unmatched. The CDR3 loop spans 14 amino acids. Germline values: CDR1 LNHNV, CDR2 YYDKDF (reference sequence). DNA of the CDR3: TGTGCCACCAGTGCCGCGGGAGGTCATTGGGAGCTGTTTCTT. Amino acid sequence: CATSAAGGHWELFL.

The chain employs TRBV29-1 and TRBJ2-3, with D unclear. The CDR3 is made up of 12 amino acids. The germline V gene has CDR1 SQVTM and CDR2 ANQGSEA. With 6 bases removed from V and 2 bases from J, the gap between germline ends came to 9 bases. CDR3 sequence reads: CSVLPNTDTQYF. The CDR3 DNA is TGCAGCGTCCTCCCCAACACAGATACGCAGTATTTT.

Many counts were recorded for this clonotype. The rearrangement uses TRBV6-5 and TRBJ2-5, with 8 bases aligning to TRBD1. The CDR3 is 15 amino acids. Germline-derived CDR1 and CDR2 are MNHEY and SVGAGI. V dropped 4 bases and J dropped 5; count of bases not matched to a gene: 9. CDR3: CASSSGGVIRETQYF. As DNA, the CDR3 is TGTGCCAGCAGTTCAGGGGGCGTGATTCGGGAGACCCAGTACTTC.

This clonotype appeared many times. V is TRBV6-2 or TRBV6-3 and J is TRBJ1-3; D unresolved. V was trimmed by 6 bases and J by 0 bases, leaving 15 bases between them. The germline gives CDR1 MNHEY, CDR2 SVGEGT. CDR3 length equals 16 residues. CDR3 region: CASSFGPMSSGNTIYF. The DNA of the CDR3 is TGTGCCAGCAGCTTCGGACCGATGAGCTCTGGAAACACCATATATTTT.

This clonotype appeared many times. The chain recombines TRBV6-1 with TRBJ1-6; 9 bases are a match to TRBD1. Germline assignment: CDR1 MNHNS and CDR2 SASEGT. V shed 5 bases, J shed 9 bases, and the junction held 8 bases outside the gene matches. The CDR3 loop spans 15 amino acids. DNA of the CDR3: TGTGCCAGCAGTTACCGGGACAGGGAGGGTTCACCCCTCCACTTT. The encoded protein is CASSYRDREGSPLHF.

As regards this clonotype: A much larger clone lies one base from this, so it may be a read error. This chain uses TRBV3-1 with TRBJ2-7, with D perhaps TRBD1 (6 bases). CDR1 LGHDT and CDR2 YNNKEL come from the germline V gene (reference sequence). The CDR3 extends over 13 amino acids. CDR3 nucleotide sequence: TGTGCCAGCAGCCAAGATCCAGGGGCAGCCTCGTGCTTC. Translated: CASSQDPGAASCF.